A selection of T cell receptor beta chains follows, all from one sample in a study of persistence of HIV-infected CD4 T cells. The protocol was immunoSEQ multiplex PCR, while the TCRdb copy is restricted to in-frame clones and leaves out a portion. Found here are fewer than 20,000 clones, around 82% of them singletons; the top ten hold roughly 6.4%. For these TCRs, the target antigens are not known. The source was CD4+ T cells sorted from PBMCs after approximately 19-hour stimulation, collected from a patient who received antiretroviral therapy. The receptors derive from an adult man with HIV who was CMV-seropositive. CDR3s include the opening cysteine and the closing phenylalanine or tryptophan. The D gene is left open where the match is weak. Not all rows give a size; the values are once, few, many and, for expanded clones, a class.

>TRBJ2-1|TRBV6-4|NA|TRBD2
CASRPGLAGGPWGFGQFF
TGTGCCAGCAGACCGGGACTAGCGGGGGGGCCTTGGGGATTTGGGCAGTTCTTC
>TRBJ2-5|TRBV28|NA|NA
CASGTTAQETQYF
TGTGCCAGCGGGACGACAGCGCAAGAGACCCAGTACTTC
>TRBJ1-2|TRBV28|NA|NA
CASRSGTSYGYTF
TGTGCCAGCAGGTCCGGGACCTCTTATGGCTACACCTTC
>TRBJ2-1|TRBV19|NA|TRBD2
CASSGLAGGLNEQFF
TGTGCCAGTTCCGGACTAGCGGGGGGCCTCAATGAGCAGTTCTTC
>TRBJ1-5|TRBV6-5|NA|NA
CASSYGGQGQPQHF
TGTGCCAGCAGTTACGGGGGGCAGGGACAGCCCCAGCATTTT
>TRBJ1-2|TRBV18|few|TRBD1
CASSPSGTVLHGYTF
TGTGCCAGCTCACCATCCGGGACAGTTTTACACGGCTACACCTTC
>TRBJ2-2|TRBV5-1|NA|NA
CASSLDFPGELFF
TGCGCCAGCAGCTTGGACTTCCCCGGGGAGCTGTTTTTT
>TRBJ2-7|TRBV12-3/TRBV12-4|NA|NA
CASSSRSYEQYF
TGTGCCAGCAGTTCCCGCTCCTACGAGCAGTACTTC
>TRBJ1-1|TRBV9|few|NA
CASSPVRAAVNTEAFF
TGTGCCAGCAGCCCAGTAAGGGCTGCGGTTAACACTGAAGCTTTCTTT
>TRBJ1-2|TRBV7-9|NA|NA
CASSFTGEGYTF
TGTGCCAGCAGCTTTACAGGAGAAGGATACACCTTC
>TRBJ1-1|TRBV7-6|NA|NA
CASSLRVGSGQNTEAFF
TGTGCCAGCAGCTTAAGGGTCGGGTCGGGGCAGAACACTGAAGCTTTCTTT
>TRBJ1-1|TRBV6-5|NA|NA
CASSPQRRNTEAFF
TGTGCCAGCAGCCCACAGAGGAGGAACACTGAAGCTTTCTTT
>TRBJ2-3|TRBV24-1|few|NA
CATSDLQPGTDTQYF
TGTGCCACCAGTGATTTGCAACCCGGCACAGATACGCAGTATTTT
>TRBJ2-7|TRBV3-1/TRBV3-2|NA|NA
CASSQRQGPYEQYF
TGTGCCAGCAGCCAAAGGCAGGGTCCCTACGAGCAGTACTTC
>TRBJ2-1|TRBV11-1|NA|NA
CASSPGPKTEQFF
TGTGCCAGCAGTCCGGGACCTAAAACCGAGCAGTTCTTC
>TRBJ2-3|TRBV7-2|NA|NA
CASSLTGADTQYF
TGTGCCAGCAGCTTAACGGGCGCAGATACGCAGTATTTT
>TRBJ2-2|TRBV30|NA|TRBD1
CAWSPTGYIGELFF
TGTGCCTGGAGCCCGACAGGGTACATCGGGGAGCTGTTTTTT
>TRBJ1-1|TRBV5-1|NA|NA
CASSLVSQGNTEAFF
TGCGCCAGCAGCTTGGTTAGCCAGGGCAACACTGAAGCTTTCTTT
>TRBJ2-2|TRBV2|NA|NA
CASSEAGQGGTGELFF
TGTGCCAGCAGTGAAGCGGGCCAGGGGGGCACCGGGGAGCTGTTTTTT
>TRBJ2-7|TRBV20-1|NA|TRBD2
CSASPSGGTYEQYF
TGCAGTGCTAGTCCCAGCGGGGGGACCTACGAGCAGTACTTC
>TRBJ2-7|TRBV5-1|NA|NA
CASSLDGANYEQYF
TGCGCCAGCAGCTTAGACGGGGCTAACTACGAGCAGTACTTC
>TRBJ2-3|TRBV6-2/TRBV6-3|NA|TRBD2
CASTYSTLAGGTDTQYF
TGTGCCAGCACTTACTCGACACTAGCGGGGGGCACAGATACGCAGTATTTT
>TRBJ1-5|TRBV2|once|NA
CASKGALGDQPQHF
TGTGCCAGCAAGGGAGCTCTGGGGGATCAGCCCCAGCATTTT
>TRBJ1-2|TRBV19|NA|NA
CASSVRGPVEDYGYTF
TGTGCCAGTAGTGTCCGGGGTCCGGTCGAGGACTATGGCTACACCTTC
>TRBJ2-3|TRBV24-1|once|NA
CATSDRQDGDTQYF
TGTGCCACCAGTGACCGACAGGACGGAGATACGCAGTATTTT
>TRBJ1-1|TRBV10-3|once|NA
CAISSRGGLNTEAFF
TGTGCCATCAGTTCTCGGGGGGGTTTGAACACTGAAGCTTTCTTT
>TRBJ2-7|TRBV12-3/TRBV12-4|NA|NA
CASSFAEEQYF
TGTGCCAGCAGTTTTGCCGAGGAGCAGTACTTC
>TRBJ2-7|TRBV5-1|once|NA
CASSLAAGAYEQYF
TGCGCCAGCAGCTTGGCAGCAGGGGCCTACGAGCAGTACTTC
>TRBJ2-3|TRBV9|NA|NA
CASSVGGILTGDTQYF
TGTGCCAGCAGCGTAGGAGGCATTCTTACGGGAGATACGCAGTATTTT
>TRBJ1-2|TRBV5-8|NA|NA
CASSFGQGHGYTF
TGTGCCAGCAGCTTTGGGCAGGGTCATGGCTACACCTTC
>TRBJ2-2|TRBV19|NA|NA
CASSIRGARNTGELFF
TGTGCCAGTAGTATTCGAGGGGCCCGAAACACCGGGGAGCTGTTTTTT
>TRBJ2-1|TRBV6-5|NA|NA
CASSFSVMRVGNEQFF
TGTGCCAGCAGTTTCTCTGTGATGAGGGTAGGCAATGAGCAGTTCTTC
>TRBJ2-3|TRBV6-1|NA|NA
CASSATGTRSTDTQYF
TGTGCCAGCAGTGCTACCGGGACAAGGAGCACAGATACGCAGTATTTT
>TRBJ2-3|TRBV28|once|NA
CASRAGRSSRTDTQYF
TGTGCCAGCAGGGCCGGGCGGTCCTCCCGCACAGATACGCAGTATTTT
>TRBJ1-1|TRBV19|NA|NA
CATHRLGSNTEAFF
TGTGCCACCCATCGTTTGGGCTCGAACACTGAAGCTTTCTTT
>TRBJ1-5|TRBV4-1|few|TRBD1
CASSQDLSGQGMKPQHF
TGCGCCAGCAGCCAAGATCTCTCGGGACAGGGTATGAAGCCCCAGCATTTT
>TRBJ2-7|TRBV6-1|NA|NA
CASSYENYEQYF
TGTGCCAGCAGTTATGAGAACTACGAGCAGTACTTC
>TRBJ1-1|TRBV7-9|NA|NA
CASSRYGAGTMNTEAFF
TGTGCCAGCAGCCGCTACGGGGCAGGGACAATGAACACTGAAGCTTTCTTT
>TRBJ1-5|TRBV19|NA|TRBD1
CASVDRGRSNQPQHF
TGTGCCAGCGTTGACAGGGGACGTAGCAATCAGCCCCAGCATTTT
>TRBJ2-1|TRBV29-1|NA|TRBD2
CSVAPGGSNNEQFF
TGCAGCGTCGCCCCGGGGGGTTCCAACAATGAGCAGTTCTTC
>TRBJ2-2|TRBV19|NA|NA
CASSIGGEIGELFF
TGTGCCAGTAGTATAGGAGGGGAAATCGGGGAGCTGTTTTTT
>TRBJ2-1|TRBV5-1|NA|TRBD1
CASSAGTATYNEQFF
TGCGCCAGCAGCGCCGGGACAGCGACTTACAATGAGCAGTTCTTC
>TRBJ2-1|TRBV5-1|NA|NA
CASRAGGAVNEQFF
TGCGCCAGCAGGGCAGGGGGGGCCGTCAATGAGCAGTTCTTC
>TRBJ1-1|TRBV27|NA|NA
CASSFRRNTEAFF
TGTGCCAGCAGTTTTAGAAGGAACACTGAAGCTTTCTTT
>TRBJ1-5|TRBV15|once|NA
CATSGGVRGQPQHF
TGTGCCACCAGCGGGGGGGTGAGAGGGCAGCCCCAGCATTTT
>TRBJ2-3|TRBV12-5|NA|NA
CASGLVRVTDTQYF
TGTGCTAGTGGTTTGGTACGTGTCACAGATACGCAGTATTTT
>TRBJ1-5|TRBV24-1|once|NA
CATSDPQKNQPQHF
TGTGCCACCAGTGATCCTCAGAAGAATCAGCCCCAGCATTTT
>TRBJ1-1|TRBV6-5|NA|NA
CASSSVWRNTEAFF
TGTGCCAGCAGTTCCGTATGGAGGAACACTGAAGCTTTCTTT
>TRBJ2-3|TRBV4-1|NA|TRBD2
CASSQDDPLAASTDTQYF
TGCGCCAGCAGCCAGGACGACCCTCTAGCGGCCAGCACAGATACGCAGTATTTT
>TRBJ1-5|TRBV3-1/TRBV3-2|NA|TRBD1
CASSQGDSHSNQPQHF
TGTGCCAGCAGCCAAGGGGACAGTCATAGCAATCAGCCCCAGCATTTT
>TRBJ2-7|TRBV20-1|NA|TRBD2
CSASPSGGTYEQYF
TGCAGTGCTAGTCCTAGCGGGGGTACCTACGAGCAGTACTTC
>TRBJ1-2|TRBV18|NA|NA
CASSPTGGGNYGYTF
TGTGCCAGCTCACCAACGGGAGGAGGAAACTATGGCTACACCTTC
>TRBJ2-2|TRBV12-5|NA|NA
CASGLLKGELFF
TGTGCTAGTGGTTTGTTAAAGGGGGAGCTGTTTTTT
>TRBJ2-1|TRBV11-3|NA|NA
CASSLRAESDNEQFF
TGTGCCAGCAGCTTAAGGGCAGAGAGTGACAATGAGCAGTTCTTC
>TRBJ1-3|TRBV4-1|few|NA
CASSQEGRGYGNTIYF
TGCGCCAGCAGCCAAGAGGGCAGGGGATACGGAAACACCATATATTTT